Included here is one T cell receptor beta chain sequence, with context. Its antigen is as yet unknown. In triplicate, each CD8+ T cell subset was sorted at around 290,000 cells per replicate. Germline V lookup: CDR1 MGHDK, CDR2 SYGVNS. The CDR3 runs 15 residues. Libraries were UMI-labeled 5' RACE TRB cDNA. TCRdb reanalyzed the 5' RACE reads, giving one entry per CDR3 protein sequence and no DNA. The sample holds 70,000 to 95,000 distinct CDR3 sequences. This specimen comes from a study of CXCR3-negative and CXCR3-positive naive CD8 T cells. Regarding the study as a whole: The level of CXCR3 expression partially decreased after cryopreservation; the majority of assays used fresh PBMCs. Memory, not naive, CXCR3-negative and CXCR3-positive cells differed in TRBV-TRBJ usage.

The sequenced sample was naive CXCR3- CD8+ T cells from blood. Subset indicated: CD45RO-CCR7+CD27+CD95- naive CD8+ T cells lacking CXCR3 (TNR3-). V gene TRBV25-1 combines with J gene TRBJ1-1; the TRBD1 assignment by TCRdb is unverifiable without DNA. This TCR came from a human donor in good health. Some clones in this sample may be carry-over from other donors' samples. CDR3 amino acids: CASSGKKGLGAEAFF. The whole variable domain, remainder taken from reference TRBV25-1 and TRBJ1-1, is EADIYQTPRYLVIGTGKKITLECSQTMGHDKMYWYQQDPGMELHLIHYSYGVNSTEKGDLSSESTVSRIRTEHFPLTLESARPSHTSQYLCASSGKKGLGAEAFFGQGTRLTVV.